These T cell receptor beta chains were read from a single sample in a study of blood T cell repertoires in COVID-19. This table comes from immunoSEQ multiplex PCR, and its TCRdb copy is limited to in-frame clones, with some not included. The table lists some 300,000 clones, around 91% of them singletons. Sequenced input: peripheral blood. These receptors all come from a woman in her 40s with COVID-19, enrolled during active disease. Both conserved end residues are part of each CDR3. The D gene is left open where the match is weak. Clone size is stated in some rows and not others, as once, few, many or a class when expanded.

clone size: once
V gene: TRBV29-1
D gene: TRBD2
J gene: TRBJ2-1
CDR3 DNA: TGCAGCGTTGTTAAGGGCGGGAGTTACACTGAGCAGTTCTTC
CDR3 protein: CSVVKGGSYTEQFF

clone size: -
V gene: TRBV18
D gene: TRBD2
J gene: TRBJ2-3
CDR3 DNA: TGTGCCAGCTCAATCAGCGGGGGGTACAGCACAGATACGCAGTATTTT
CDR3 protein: CASSISGGYSTDTQYF

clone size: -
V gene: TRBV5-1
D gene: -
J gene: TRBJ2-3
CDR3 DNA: TGCGCCAGCAGCTTGGTTACTACCCACACAGATACGCAGTATTTT
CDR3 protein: CASSLVTTHTDTQYF

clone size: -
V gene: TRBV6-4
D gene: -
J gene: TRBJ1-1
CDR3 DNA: TGTGCCAGCAGTGACTCGGGGAGACCGAACACTGAAGCTTTCTTT
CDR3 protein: CASSDSGRPNTEAFF

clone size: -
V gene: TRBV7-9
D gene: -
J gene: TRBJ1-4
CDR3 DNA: TGTGCCAGCAGCTTAGGGGTGTGGACAGATGCAACTAATGAAAAACTGTTTTTT
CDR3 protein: CASSLGVWTDATNEKLFF

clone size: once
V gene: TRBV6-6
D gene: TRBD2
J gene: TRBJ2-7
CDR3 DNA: TGTGCCAGCAGCTCTAACCGTCTAGCGGGCAACGTCCTCGGGTACGAGCAGTACTTC
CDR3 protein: CASSSNRLAGNVLGYEQYF

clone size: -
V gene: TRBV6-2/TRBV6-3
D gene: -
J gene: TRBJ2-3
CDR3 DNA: TGTGCCAGCAGTCCCCTCAGGGGGGTATCGGATACTAGCACAGATACGCAGTATTTT
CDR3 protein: CASSPLRGVSDTSTDTQYF

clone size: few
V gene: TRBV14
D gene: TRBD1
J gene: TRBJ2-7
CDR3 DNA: TGTGCCAGCAGCCAAGCACAGGGGACGGCCACCTACGAGCAGTACTTC
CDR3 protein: CASSQAQGTATYEQYF

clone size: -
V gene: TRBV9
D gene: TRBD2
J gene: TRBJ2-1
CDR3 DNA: TGTGCCAGCAGCGTAGCGGGGACTAGTCACAATGAGCAGTTCTTC
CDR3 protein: CASSVAGTSHNEQFF

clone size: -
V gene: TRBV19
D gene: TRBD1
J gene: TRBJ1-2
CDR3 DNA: TGTGCCAGTAGGGGAACAGGGGGCAACTATGGCTACACCTTC
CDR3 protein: CASRGTGGNYGYTF

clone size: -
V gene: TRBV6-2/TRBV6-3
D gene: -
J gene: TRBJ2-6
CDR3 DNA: TGTGCCAGCAGTTACGGGAGCTCTGGGGCCAACGTCCTGACTTTC
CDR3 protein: CASSYGSSGANVLTF

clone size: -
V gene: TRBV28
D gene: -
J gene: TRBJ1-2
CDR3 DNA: TGTGCCAGCAATACAGGGATCTATGGCTACACCTTC
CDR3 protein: CASNTGIYGYTF

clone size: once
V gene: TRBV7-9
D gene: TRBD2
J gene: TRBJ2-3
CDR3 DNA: TGTGCCAGCAGCACCGGGACTAGCGGGAGCTGGAATACGCAGTATTTT
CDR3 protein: CASSTGTSGSWNTQYF

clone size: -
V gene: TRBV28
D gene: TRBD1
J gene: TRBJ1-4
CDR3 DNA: TGTGCCAGCAGTGGGACAGCGAAGAATGAAAAACTGTTTTTT
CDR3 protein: CASSGTAKNEKLFF

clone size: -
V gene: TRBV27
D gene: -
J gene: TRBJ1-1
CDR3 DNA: TGTGCCAGCAGCCGCCGCCAGGTGAACACTGAAGCTTTCTTT
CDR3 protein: CASSRRQVNTEAFF

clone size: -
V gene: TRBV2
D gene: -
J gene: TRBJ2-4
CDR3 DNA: TGTGCCAGCAGTGATGGGGTAGCGCAAGGCAAAAACATTCAGTACTTC
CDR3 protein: CASSDGVAQGKNIQYF

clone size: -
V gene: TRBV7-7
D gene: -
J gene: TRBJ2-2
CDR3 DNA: TGTGCTAGCGTAGGGGCCACCGGGGAGCTGTTTTTT
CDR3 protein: CASVGATGELFF

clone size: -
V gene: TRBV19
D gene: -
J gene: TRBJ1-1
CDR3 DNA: TGTGCCAGTAGTCCAGCGGACGGGGGGAACACTGAAGCTTTCTTT
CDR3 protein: CASSPADGGNTEAFF

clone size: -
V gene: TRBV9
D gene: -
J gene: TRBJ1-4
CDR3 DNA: TGTGCCAGCAGCGCACATCTCAGGGGAGCTAATGAAAAACTGTTTTTT
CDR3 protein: CASSAHLRGANEKLFF

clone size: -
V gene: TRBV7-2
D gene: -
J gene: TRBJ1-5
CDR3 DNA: TGTGCCAGCAGCTTTGCCGGACAGAGCTACAATCAGCCCCAGCATTTT
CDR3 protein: CASSFAGQSYNQPQHF

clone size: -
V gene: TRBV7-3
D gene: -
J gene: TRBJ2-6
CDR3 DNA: TGTGCCAGCAGCCCACAGGGTTACCCGGCCAACGTCCTGACTTTC
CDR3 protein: CASSPQGYPANVLTF

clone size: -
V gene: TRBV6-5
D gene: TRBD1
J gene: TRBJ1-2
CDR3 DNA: TGTGCCAGCAGTAGGGACAGAAACTATGGCTACACCTTC
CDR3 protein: CASSRDRNYGYTF

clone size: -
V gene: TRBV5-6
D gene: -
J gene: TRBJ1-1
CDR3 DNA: TGTGCCAGCAGCTTGATCGGCGGAATGAACACTGAAGCTTTCTTT
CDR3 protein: CASSLIGGMNTEAFF

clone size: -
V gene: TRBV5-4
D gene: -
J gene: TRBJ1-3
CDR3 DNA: TGTGCCAGCAGCTTTTTTGGAGCTTCTGGAAACACCATATATTTT
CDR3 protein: CASSFFGASGNTIYF

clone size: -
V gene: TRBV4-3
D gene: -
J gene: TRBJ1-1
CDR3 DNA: TGCGCCAGCAGCCAAGTTACAGGGCCGTTGAACACTGAAGCTTTCTTT
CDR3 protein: CASSQVTGPLNTEAFF

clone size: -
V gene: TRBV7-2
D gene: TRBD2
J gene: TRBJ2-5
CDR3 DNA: TGTGCCAGCAGCGGAATCCCCAGCGGGAGTGGGGAGACCCAGTACTTC
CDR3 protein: CASSGIPSGSGETQYF

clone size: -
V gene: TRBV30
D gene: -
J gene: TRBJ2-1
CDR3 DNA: TGTGTCCTTGGAGCCCTAGCCCATTACAATGAGCAGTTCTTC
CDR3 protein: CVLGALAHYNEQFF

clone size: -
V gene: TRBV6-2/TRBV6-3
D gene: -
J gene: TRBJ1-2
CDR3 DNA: TGTGCCAGCAGTTACCTACAGGGAAACTATGGCTACACCTTC
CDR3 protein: CASSYLQGNYGYTF

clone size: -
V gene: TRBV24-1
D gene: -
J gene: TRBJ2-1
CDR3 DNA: TGTGCCACCAGTGATTTTGGGGGCAAGCAGTTCTTC
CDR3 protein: CATSDFGGKQFF

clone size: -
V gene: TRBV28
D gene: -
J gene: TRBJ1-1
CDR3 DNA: TGTGCCAGCAGTCCCCTGGACAAGTTAAACACTGAAGCTTTCTTT
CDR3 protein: CASSPLDKLNTEAFF

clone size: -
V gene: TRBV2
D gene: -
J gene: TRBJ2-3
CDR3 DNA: TGTGCCAGCAGTGAAGGACTAGTAGGGAACACAGATACGCAGTATTTT
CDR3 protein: CASSEGLVGNTDTQYF

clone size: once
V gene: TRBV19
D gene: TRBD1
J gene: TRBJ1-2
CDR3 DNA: TGTGCCAGTATGAAGACAGGGAATGGCCCCTATGGCTACACCTTC
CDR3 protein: CASMKTGNGPYGYTF

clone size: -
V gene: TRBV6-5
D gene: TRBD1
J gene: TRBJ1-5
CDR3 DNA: TGTGCCAGCAGACCCACAGGGGAAGGTCAGCCCCAGCATTTT
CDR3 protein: CASRPTGEGQPQHF

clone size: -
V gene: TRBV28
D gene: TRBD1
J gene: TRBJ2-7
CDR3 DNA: TGTGCCAGCACCGGGCCCCCTTGGACAGGGACCTACGAGCAGTACTTC
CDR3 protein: CASTGPPWTGTYEQYF

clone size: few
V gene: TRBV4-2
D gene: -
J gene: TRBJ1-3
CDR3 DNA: TGTGCCAGCAGCCAAGCCACGGTCTCTGGAAACACCATATATTTT
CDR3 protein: CASSQATVSGNTIYF

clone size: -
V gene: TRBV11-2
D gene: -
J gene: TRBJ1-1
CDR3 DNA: TGTGCCAGCAGCGGAGGGCCGGGGAACACTGAAGCTTTCTTT
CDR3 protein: CASSGGPGNTEAFF

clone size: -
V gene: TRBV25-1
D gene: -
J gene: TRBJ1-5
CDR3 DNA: TGTGCCAGCAGTGAGGAAGGACTGAACAATCAGCCCCAGCATTTT
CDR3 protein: CASSEEGLNNQPQHF

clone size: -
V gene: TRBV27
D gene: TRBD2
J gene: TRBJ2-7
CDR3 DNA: TGTGCCAGCTCCCTGGTTAGCGGGCAGAACGAGCAGTACTTC
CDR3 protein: CASSLVSGQNEQYF

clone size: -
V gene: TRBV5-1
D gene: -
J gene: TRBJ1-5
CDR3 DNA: TGCGCCAGCAGCTTGGTTGGCGGTGAAGAGCCCCAGCATTTT
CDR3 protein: CASSLVGGEEPQHF

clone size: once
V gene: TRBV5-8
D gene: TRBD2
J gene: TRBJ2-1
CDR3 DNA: TGTGCCAGCAGCTTGGGGCTAGCGGGACCCTTCGATGAGCAGTTCTTC
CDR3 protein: CASSLGLAGPFDEQFF

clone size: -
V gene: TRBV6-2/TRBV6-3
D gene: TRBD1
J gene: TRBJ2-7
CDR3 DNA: TGTGCCAGCAGTACCACCCGACAGGGGCCTTCTTTGGAGCAGTACTTC
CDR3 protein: CASSTTRQGPSLEQYF

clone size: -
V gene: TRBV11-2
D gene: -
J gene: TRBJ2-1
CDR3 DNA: TGTGCCAGCAGCTTTGGCACGGGGTTAAATGGCGCTGAGCAGTTCTTC
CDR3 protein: CASSFGTGLNGAEQFF

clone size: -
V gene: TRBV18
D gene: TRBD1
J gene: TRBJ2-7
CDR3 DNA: TGTGCCAGCTCACTCGGACAGGGATACGAGCAGTACTTC
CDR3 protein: CASSLGQGYEQYF

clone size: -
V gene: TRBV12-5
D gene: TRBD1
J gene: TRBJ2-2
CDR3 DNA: TGTGCTAGTGGCTTTACAGGGGCGGGCGGGGAGCTGTTTTTT
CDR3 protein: CASGFTGAGGELFF

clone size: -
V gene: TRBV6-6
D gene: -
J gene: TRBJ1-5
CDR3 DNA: TGTGCCAGCAGAGCCCTCCGGGAAGGAGGCAATCAGCCCCAGCATTTT
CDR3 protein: CASRALREGGNQPQHF

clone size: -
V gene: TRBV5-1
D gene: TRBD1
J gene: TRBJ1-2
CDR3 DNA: TGCGCCAGCAGCCGAAATGAGGGACAGCCCAACTATGGCTACACCTTC
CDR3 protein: CASSRNEGQPNYGYTF

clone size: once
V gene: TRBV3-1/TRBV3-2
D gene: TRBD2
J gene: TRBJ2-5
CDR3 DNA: TGTGCCAGCAGCCCCCGCGGGGCTCCTGGACTAGCGGGGACGTTCTACGTGGGAGGAGAGACCCAGTACTTC
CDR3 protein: CASSPRGAPGLAGTFYVGGETQYF

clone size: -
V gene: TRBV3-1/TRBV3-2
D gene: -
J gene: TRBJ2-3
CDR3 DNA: TGTGCCAGCAGCCCATCTACTAGCCGAAAGAAGGCAGATACGCAGTATTTT
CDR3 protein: CASSPSTSRKKADTQYF

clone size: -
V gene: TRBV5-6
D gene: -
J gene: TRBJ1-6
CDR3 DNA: TGTGCCAGCAGCTTCGGGGTTTCCTATAATTCACCCCTCCACTTT
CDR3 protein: CASSFGVSYNSPLHF

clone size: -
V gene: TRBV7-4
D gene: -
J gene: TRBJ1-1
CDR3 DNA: TGTGCCAGCAGCCGGCTTGTGGGGGGAACTGAAGCTTTCTTT
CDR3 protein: CASSRLVGGTEAFF

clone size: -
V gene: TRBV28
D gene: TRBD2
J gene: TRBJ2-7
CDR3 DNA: TGTGCCGCCGAGGGGAGGGGCTACGAGCAGTACTTC
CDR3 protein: CAAEGRGYEQYF

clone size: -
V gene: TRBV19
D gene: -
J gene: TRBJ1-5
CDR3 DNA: TGTGCCAGTAGTAAGCAGGAGGGAAGCAATCAGCCCCAGCATTTT
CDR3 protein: CASSKQEGSNQPQHF

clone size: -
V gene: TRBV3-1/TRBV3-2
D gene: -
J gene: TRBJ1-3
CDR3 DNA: TGTGCCAGCAGCCAAGTCCGCACTCGCTCTGGAAACACCATATATTTT
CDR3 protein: CASSQVRTRSGNTIYF

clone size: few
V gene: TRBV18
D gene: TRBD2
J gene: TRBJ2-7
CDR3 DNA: TGTGCCAGCTCACCGGGACTAGAGGGCGAGCAGTACTTC
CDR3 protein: CASSPGLEGEQYF

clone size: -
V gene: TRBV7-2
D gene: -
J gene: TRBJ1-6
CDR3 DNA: TGTGCCAGCAGCTTGGGGAGGGATGCCTATAATTCACCCCTCCACTTT
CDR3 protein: CASSLGRDAYNSPLHF

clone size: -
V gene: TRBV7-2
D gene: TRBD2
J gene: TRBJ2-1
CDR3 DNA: TGTGCCAGCACCCCTGGTATAATGGGACTATACAATGAGCAGTTCTTC
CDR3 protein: CASTPGIMGLYNEQFF

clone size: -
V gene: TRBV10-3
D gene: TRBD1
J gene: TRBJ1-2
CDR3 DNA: TGTGCCATCAGTACTCCCGGGACAGGGGATGGCTACACCTTC
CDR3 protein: CAISTPGTGDGYTF